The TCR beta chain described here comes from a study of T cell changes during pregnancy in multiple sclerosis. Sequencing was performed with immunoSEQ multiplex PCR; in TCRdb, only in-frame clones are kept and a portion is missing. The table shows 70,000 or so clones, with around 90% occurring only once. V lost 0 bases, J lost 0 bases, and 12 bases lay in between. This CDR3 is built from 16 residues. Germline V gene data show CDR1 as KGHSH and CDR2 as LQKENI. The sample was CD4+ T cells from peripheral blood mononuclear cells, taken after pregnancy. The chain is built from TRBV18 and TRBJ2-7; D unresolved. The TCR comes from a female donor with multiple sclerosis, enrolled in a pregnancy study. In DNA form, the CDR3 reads TGTGCCAGCTCACCACCGGGCCCTCTATCCTCCTACGAGCAGTACTTC. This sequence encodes CASSPPGPLSSYEQYF.